This T cell receptor (beta chain) appears in the sequencing data of a study of CD8+CD57+ T cells in acquired aplastic anemia. For the study at large: DNA recovered from sorted CD4+ and CD8+ cells had a mean of approximately 3.5 ug. Healthy CD8+ samples averaged approximately 11 million reads.

Study results and limitations: Patients shared twenty-nine CD8+ CDR3 sequences with controls. No significant patient-versus-control difference appeared in CD8+ Simpson's diversity.

Profiles of TCR beta VDJ and CDR3 were generated from a genomic DNA template. MiXCR, run by TCRdb on the reads, gives a single entry per CDR3 protein. The table lists about 400,000 distinct CDR3 sequences, about 70% of them singletons. On this clonotype: What it recognizes is unknown.

V lost 5 bases, J lost 8 bases, and 18 bases lay in between. The CDR3 spans 14 residues. Germline CDR1 is SGHAT and CDR2 is FQNNGV. The chain has TRBV11-2 and TRBJ1-2; D remains ambiguous. The TCR sequence derives from a human donor in good health, serving as a control. Sequenced input: sorted CD4+, CD8+, or CD8+CD57+ T cells (not recorded which) from PBMCs. The CDR3, as DNA: TGTGCCAGCAGCCTAGCGGACCAGACCGGAGGCTACACCTTC. Translated, it gives CASSLADQTGGYTF. Complete variable domain (other parts from reference TRBV11-2 and TRBJ1-2): EAGVAQSPRYKIIEKRQSVAFWCNPISGHATLYWYQQILGQGPKLLIQFQNNGVVDDSQLPKDRFSAERLKGVDSTLKIQPAKLEDSAVYLCASSLADQTGGYTFGSGTRLTVV.